This T cell receptor beta chain was documented in a study of human T cells and chemical hapten exposure. Whole-study results and caveats: Having alopecia, the donors may differ immunologically from healthy people. After DPC sensitization, TCRs above 1 in 1000 frequency showed no change.

The time point: pre-sensitization, week 0. Treatment noted: therapeutic diphenylcyclopropenone sensitization with weekly scalp DPC. Non-pregnant alopecia patients aged 18 to 70, suitable for DPC therapy. Unfractionated whole blood served as the source for total RNA extraction. This CDR3 is 12 amino acids long. V gave up 4 bases and J gave up 6 bases, with 7 bases separating them. Looked up from germline, CDR1 is DFQATT and CDR2 is SNEGSKA (reference sequence). In its sample, this clonotype was seen a few times. The antigen is undetermined. MiXCR, run by TCRdb on the RACE reads, gives a single entry per CDR3 protein. The profile shows approximately 370,000 distinct CDR3 sequences, 4.5% to 7% of them singletons.

The clonotype originates from a young woman with alopecia areata. Some clones in this sample may be carry-over from other donors' samples. The sample consisted of whole blood, taken in connection with sensitization to the hapten diphenylcyclopropenone (DPC). This chain connects TRBV20-1 to TRBJ1-6; D not certain. Here the CDR3 reads CSATRLNSPLHF. DNA for the CDR3: TGCAGTGCTACAAGACTTAATTCACCCCTCCACTTT.